This entry lists 5 T cell receptor beta chains sequenced from one sample in a study of neurological immune-mediated disorders. Via MiXCR, TCRdb re-called the 5' RACE reads, giving one row per CDR3 protein. The data show about 74,000 distinct CDR3 sequences, approximately 5.2% seen once. The sample taken for sequencing was PBMCs. These receptors all come from a man between 18 and 29 years old with multiple sclerosis.

This clonotype was counted many times. This chain connects TRBV29-1 to TRBJ1-1; no definite D call. V gave up 6 bases and J gave up 4 bases, with 18 bases separating them. This CDR3 is built from 14 residues. Germline V gene sequence: CDR1 SQVTM, CDR2 ANQGSEA. CDR3 protein: CSVRPGGRATEAFF. The CDR3, as DNA: TGCAGCGTCCGCCCGGGAGGGCGGGCCACTGAAGCTTTCTTT.

This clonotype was seen repeatedly, ten times or more. V usage is TRBV9 and J usage is TRBJ2-2; 7 nucleotides agree with TRBD1. Germline V CDR1 and CDR2: SGDLS, YYNGEE. CDR3 length: 16 residues. V trimming: 2 bases; J trimming: 0 bases; junction bases outside the gene matches: 4. The CDR3 nucleotides read TGTGCCAGCAGCGTTGGGCAGGGGGCGAACACCGGGGAGCTGTTTTTT. Translation gives CASSVGQGANTGELFF.

This clonotype was recorded at least ten times. V usage is TRBV5-1 and J usage is TRBJ2-7, with D maybe TRBD1 (5 bases). From germline, CDR1 is SGHRS and CDR2 YFSETQ. V was cut by 0 bases and J by 5 bases, with 9 bases left in between. This CDR3 is 13 amino acids long. CDR3 sequence: CASSLEDTDEQYF. CDR3 bases: TGCGCCAGCAGCTTGGAGGACACAGACGAGCAGTACTTC.

This clonotype came up many times. This chain connects TRBV6-5 to TRBJ1-2, with D hard to call. The CDR3 covers 13 residues. Per the germline V gene, CDR1 is MNHEY and CDR2 is SVGAGI. Trimming took 6 bases from V and 1 from J, leaving 9 bases between them. The CDR3 spells CASRSPFNYGYTF. The CDR3 nucleotides read TGTGCCAGCAGGTCACCTTTTAACTATGGCTACACCTTC.

This clonotype occurred many times. The chain is built from TRBV7-2 and TRBJ2-7, with 7 bases identical to TRBD1. V lost 4 bases, J lost 9 bases, and 12 bases stayed unmatched. Per germline, CDR1 SGHTA and CDR2 FQGNSA. The CDR3 extends over 14 amino acids. This CDR3 is CASSSTYRGSGQYF. CDR3 bases: TGTGCCAGCAGCTCAACCTACAGGGGATCAGGGCAGTACTTC. Variable domain in full (rest from reference TRBV7-2 and TRBJ2-7): GAGVSQSPSNKVTEKGKDVELRCDPISGHTALYWYRQSLGQGLEFLIYFQGNSAPDKSGLPSDRFSAERTGGSVSTLTIQRTQQEDSAVYLCASSSTYRGSGQYFGPGTRLTVT.